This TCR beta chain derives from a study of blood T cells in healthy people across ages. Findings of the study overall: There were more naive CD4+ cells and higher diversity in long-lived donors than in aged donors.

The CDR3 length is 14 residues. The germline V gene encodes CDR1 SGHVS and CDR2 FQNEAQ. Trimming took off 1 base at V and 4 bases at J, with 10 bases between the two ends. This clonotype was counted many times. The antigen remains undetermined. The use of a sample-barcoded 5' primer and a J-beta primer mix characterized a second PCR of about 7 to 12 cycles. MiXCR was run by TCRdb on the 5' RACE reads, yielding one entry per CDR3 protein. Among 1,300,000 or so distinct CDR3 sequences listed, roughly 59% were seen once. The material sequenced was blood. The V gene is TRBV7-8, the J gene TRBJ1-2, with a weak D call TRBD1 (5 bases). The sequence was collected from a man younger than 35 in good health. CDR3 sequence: CASSLGGGGYGYTF. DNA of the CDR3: TGTGCCAGCAGCTTAGGGGGCGGGGGCTATGGCTACACCTTC.